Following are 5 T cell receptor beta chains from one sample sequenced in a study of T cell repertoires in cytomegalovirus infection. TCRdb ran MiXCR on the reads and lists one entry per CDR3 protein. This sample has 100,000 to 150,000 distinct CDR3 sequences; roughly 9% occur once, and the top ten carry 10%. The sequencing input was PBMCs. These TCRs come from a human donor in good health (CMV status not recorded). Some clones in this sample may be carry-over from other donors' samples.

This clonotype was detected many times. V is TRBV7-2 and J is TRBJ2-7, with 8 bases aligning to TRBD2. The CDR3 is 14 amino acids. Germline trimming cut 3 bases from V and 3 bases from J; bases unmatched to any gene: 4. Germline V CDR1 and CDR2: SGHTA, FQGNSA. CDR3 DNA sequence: TGTGCCAGCAGCTTGTCCGGGACTAGCTACGAGCAGTACTTC. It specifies CASSLSGTSYEQYF.

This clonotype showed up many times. The CDR3 DNA sequence: TGTGCCACCAGCAGAGAACAGGGGAGCAATCAGCCCCAGCATTTT. This sequence encodes CATSREQGSNQPQHF. The chain couples TRBV15 to TRBJ1-5; the match to TRBD1 covers 7 bases. The CDR3 loop spans 15 amino acids. Germline V gene sequence: CDR1 LNHNV, CDR2 YYDKDF (reference sequence). V gave up 0 bases and J gave up 1 base; unmatched junction bases: 0.

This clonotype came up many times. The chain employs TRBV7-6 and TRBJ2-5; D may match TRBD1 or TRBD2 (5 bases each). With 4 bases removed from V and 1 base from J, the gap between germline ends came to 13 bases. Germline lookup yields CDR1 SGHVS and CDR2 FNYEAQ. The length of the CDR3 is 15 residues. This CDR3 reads CASSSTGLGQETQYF. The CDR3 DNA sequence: TGTGCCAGCAGCTCAACGGGGCTCGGCCAAGAGACCCAGTACTTC.

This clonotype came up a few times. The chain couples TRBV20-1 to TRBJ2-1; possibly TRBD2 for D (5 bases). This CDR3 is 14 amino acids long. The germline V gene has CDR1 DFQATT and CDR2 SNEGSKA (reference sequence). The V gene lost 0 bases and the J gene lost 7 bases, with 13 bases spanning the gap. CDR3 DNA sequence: TGCAGTGCTAGAGATGAGGGCGGCAGAAATGAGCAGTTCTTC. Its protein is CSARDEGGRNEQFF.

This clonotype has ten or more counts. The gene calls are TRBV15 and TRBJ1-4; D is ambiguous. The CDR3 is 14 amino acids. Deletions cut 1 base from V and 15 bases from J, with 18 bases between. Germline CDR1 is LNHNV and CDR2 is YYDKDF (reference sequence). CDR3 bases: TGTGCCACCAGCAGAGGTGGTGAGGCAGGATATATGTTTTTT. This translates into CATSRGGEAGYMFF.